Shown below are 30 T cell receptor beta chains from a single sample sequenced in a study of T cells in Graves' hyperthyroidism and ophthalmopathy. Amplification of TCR beta CDR3 regions used RNA as the template. In the first-round RT-PCR of the TCR CDR3, the HTBI primer set was used. TCRdb reanalysed the multiplex PCR reads using MiXCR and keeps one entry per CDR3 protein. The sample has fewer than 400,000 distinct CDR3 sequences, approximately 25% seen once. Material: blood. All receptors come from a man in his forties or fifties with Graves' hyperthyroidism.

The V call is TRBV5-1, the J call TRBJ2-2, with D unclear. Deletions cut 1 base from V and 0 bases from J, with 7 bases between. The germline gives CDR1 SGHRS, CDR2 YFSETQ. The CDR3 sequence is 15 residues long. The CDR3 bases are TGCGCCAGCAGCTTGCCAGTCGCGAACACCGGGGAGCTGTTTTTT. It yields the protein CASSLPVANTGELFF.

V gene TRBV6-1 combines with J gene TRBJ2-7, with D possibly being TRBD2 (5 bases). The CDR3 sequence is 13 residues long. The V end lost 4 bases, the J end lost 2 bases, and 9 bases lay between the germline ends. The germline gives CDR1 MNHNS, CDR2 SASEGT. The CDR3 here is CASSARGTYEQYF. The CDR3 bases are TGTGCCAGCAGTGCCCGGGGAACCTACGAGCAGTACTTC.

Comments on this clonotype: One junction end does not reproduce the germline sequence, and a read error may be involved. V usage is TRBV12-3 or TRBV12-4 and J usage is TRBJ2-7; TRBD1 agrees at 7 bases. The CDR3 length is 15 residues. The CDR3 DNA follows: TGTGCCAGCAGTTTAAGGGGGCTACGTTCCTACGGGCAGTACTTC. It yields the protein CASSLRGLRSYGQYF.

The chain combines TRBV6-1 with TRBJ2-7, with 12 nucleotides matching TRBD2. Looked up from germline, CDR1 is MNHNS and CDR2 is SASEGT. V shed 6 bases and J 6 bases; nucleotides not matched to a gene: 9. CDR3 length: 15 residues. Here the CDR3 DNA reads TGTGCCAGCAGGGGAAAGACTAGCGGGAGCCTCGAGCAGTACTTC. Its protein product is CASRGKTSGSLEQYF.

This clonotype has a count of ten or more. The genes are TRBV27 and TRBJ2-3, with TRBD2 matching over 13 bases. V trimming: 5 bases; J trimming: 1 base; junction bases outside the gene matches: 6. Germline-derived CDR1 and CDR2 are MNHEY and SMNVEV (reference sequence). The CDR3 consists of 17 residues. The CDR3 coding sequence is TGTGCCAGCAGTCCAACAGGACTAGCGGGGGGCACAGATACGCAGTATTTT. The encoded protein is CASSPTGLAGGTDTQYF.

The V and J genes are TRBV5-1 and TRBJ2-5; 7 nucleotides agree with TRBD2. This CDR3 contains 13 residues. V lost 5 bases and J lost 3; bases outside the gene matches: 4. Germline lookup yields CDR1 SGHRS and CDR2 YFSETQ. CDR3 bases: TGCGCCAGCAGGGGCCTAGCGGAAGAGACCCAGTACTTC. It specifies CASRGLAEETQYF.

The chain combines TRBV3-1 with TRBJ2-5, with 8 positions matching TRBD2. CDR3 size: 15 residues. Germline CDR1 LGHDT, CDR2 YNNKEL (reference sequence). Germline trimming cut 4 bases from V and 4 bases from J; bases unmatched to any gene: 8. The CDR3 is CASSPHGRGAETQYF. The CDR3 nucleotides are TGTGCCAGCAGCCCCCACGGGCGGGGGGCAGAGACCCAGTACTTC.

The CDR3 protein is CASSFQEVVGYTF. In nucleotides, the CDR3 is TGTGCCAGCAGTTTCCAAGAAGTGGTGGGCTACACCTTC. The V call is TRBV12-3 or TRBV12-4, the J call TRBJ1-2; D not certain. The length of the CDR3 is 13 residues. V was clipped by 3 bases and J by 8 bases, with 13 bases between them.

This chain links TRBV20-1 with TRBJ2-1; tentative D call: TRBD2 (6 bases). The CDR3 totals 13 residues. Germline assignment: CDR1 DFQATT and CDR2 SNEGSKA (reference sequence). Trimming took off 0 bases at V and 8 bases at J, with 11 bases between the two ends. CDR3 in DNA: TGCAGTGCTAGAGAGACTAGTCGCTATGAGCAGTTCTTC. It translates to CSARETSRYEQFF.

The gene calls are TRBV28 and TRBJ2-7; a weak D match, TRBD2 (5 bases). Trimming stripped 4 bases from V and 3 bases from J, with 13 bases between. This CDR3 region has 14 residues. The V gene's germline CDR1 is MDHEN and CDR2 SYDVKM. CDR3 protein: CASSWTPGGYEQYF. The CDR3 DNA is TGTGCCAGCAGTTGGACTCCCGGCGGCTACGAGCAGTACTTC.

This clonotype was counted at least ten times. The chain carries TRBV11-2 and TRBJ2-7; D is unresolved. The CDR3 has 11 amino acids. Trimming cost V 2 bases and J 5 bases, with 4 bases left between them. Germline V gene data show CDR1 as SGHAT and CDR2 as FQNNGV. CDR3 sequence (DNA): TGTGCCAGCAGCTTATTCGACGAGCAGTACTTC. Translation: CASSLFDEQYF.

This clonotype has more than one count but fewer than ten. This rearrangement joins TRBV18 to TRBJ1-1, with D hard to call. CDR3 size: 11 residues. V dropped 5 bases and J dropped 8 bases, with 9 bases sitting between them. Germline values: CDR1 KGHSH, CDR2 LQKENI. For the CDR3, the DNA is TGTGCCAGCTCAACCACCCTAGAAGCTTTCTTT. Its translation: CASSTTLEAFF.

This clonotype was found a few times. This rearrangement joins TRBV9 to TRBJ2-3; D possibly corresponds to TRBD2 (6 bases). CDR1 SGDLS and CDR2 YYNGEE come from the germline V gene. The length of the CDR3 is 15 residues. V gave up 4 bases and J gave up 2 bases, with 14 bases separating them. The CDR3 is CASSILADPTDTQYF. Written as DNA, the CDR3 is TGTGCCAGCAGCATATTAGCGGACCCCACAGATACGCAGTATTTT.

This clonotype was recorded many times. This chain links TRBV28 with TRBJ2-7; perhaps D is TRBD1 or TRBD2 (5 bases each). The CDR3 runs 15 residues. Trimming took 1 base from V and 1 from J, leaving 11 bases between them. Germline CDR1 is MDHEN and CDR2 is SYDVKM. In nucleotides, the CDR3 is TGTGCCAGCAGTTTATCCGGGACCAGGTCCTACGAGCAGTACTTC. It is translated as CASSLSGTRSYEQYF.

V is TRBV30 and J is TRBJ1-2, with 7 bases lining up with TRBD1. Germline CDR1 reads GTSNPN; CDR2 reads SVGIG (reference sequence). V gave up 4 bases and J gave up 4 bases; unmatched junction bases: 21. This CDR3 is built from 18 residues. The CDR3 DNA sequence: TGTGCCTGGACTTTAGGGGGGGACGACAGGGCCCTTTCCTATGGCTACACCTTC. As protein: CAWTLGGDDRALSYGYTF.

This chain uses TRBV27 with TRBJ1-6; unclear D gene. This CDR3 has 16 residues. The germline CDR1 and CDR2 sequences are MNHEY and SMNVEV (reference sequence). V lost 0 bases, J lost 4 bases, and 10 bases lay in between. The CDR3 loop reads CASSLSNPVYNSPLHF. CDR3 DNA: TGTGCCAGCAGTTTATCGAATCCGGTGTATAATTCACCCCTCCACTTT.

There are a few counts of this clonotype. The chain couples TRBV9 to TRBJ2-1, with D possibly being TRBD1 or TRBD2 (5 bases each). V was trimmed by 0 bases and J by 3 bases, leaving 7 bases between them. This CDR3 comprises 14 residues. CDR1 is SGDLS and CDR2 is YYNGEE in the germline V gene. The CDR3 sequence is CASSVGGDYNEQFF. CDR3 DNA: TGTGCCAGCAGCGTAGGAGGGGACTACAATGAGCAGTTCTTC.

This clonotype was seen a handful of times. The CDR3: CASQNSAADYGYTF. The CDR3 DNA reads TGTGCCAGCCAAAACTCCGCGGCTGACTATGGCTACACCTTC. This chain links TRBV6-2 or TRBV6-3 with TRBJ1-2; unclear D gene. In germline, CDR1 is MNHEY, CDR2 SVGEGT. The germline V and J ends were trimmed by 8 bases and 3 bases, with 16 bases remaining between them. The CDR3 is 14 amino acids.

The chain couples TRBV11-2 to TRBJ2-1; 10 bases are shared with TRBD2. Germline CDR1 reads SGHAT; CDR2 reads FQNNGV. CDR3 size: 14 residues. V dropped 0 bases and J dropped 12; count of bases not matched to a gene: 5. CDR3 DNA sequence: TGTGCCAGCAGCTTAGATCGTGCTAGCGGGGGGCAGTTCTTC. Translated: CASSLDRASGGQFF.

Here the CDR3 DNA reads TGTGCCACCAGTGATCTGCTAGGCGGGAACACCGGGGAGCTGTTTTTT. It is translated as CATSDLLGGNTGELFF. V is TRBV24-1 and J is TRBJ2-2; D gene uncertain. This CDR3 has 16 amino acids. Trimming took 3 bases from V and 1 from J, leaving 11 bases between them. Germline loops: CDR1 KGHDR, CDR2 SFDVKD.

The gene calls are TRBV24-1 and TRBJ2-4; 11 bases agree with TRBD2. CDR3 length: 17 residues. CDR1 and CDR2 from the germline V gene are KGHDR and SFDVKD. After removal of 3 bases from V and 1 base from J, the junction contained 4 bases not matched to a gene. In DNA form, the CDR3 reads TGTGCCACCAGTGATCGGGGGACTAGCGGCGCCAAAAACATTCAGTACTTC. Amino acid sequence: CATSDRGTSGAKNIQYF.

The chain couples TRBV28 to TRBJ2-3; no firm D call. Per the germline V gene, CDR1 is MDHEN and CDR2 is SYDVKM. The CDR3 extends over 16 amino acids. The V end lost 5 bases, the J end lost 1 base, and 16 bases lay between the germline ends. The CDR3 here is CASSMFKGSRTDTQYF. In nucleotides, the CDR3 is TGTGCCAGCAGTATGTTCAAGGGTAGCCGCACAGATACGCAGTATTTT.

In the case of this clonotype: A much larger clone differs by one base, so this may be a read error. The chain employs TRBV6-1 and TRBJ2-7; tentative D call: TRBD2 (5 bases). Per germline, CDR1 MNHNS and CDR2 SASEGT. The CDR3 has 14 residues. The CDR3 DNA sequence: TGTGCCAGCAGTACGGCTAGCCCTCCCTACGGGCAGTACTTC. Translation: CASSTASPPYGQYF.

The chain recombines TRBV3-1 with TRBJ1-2; 7 nucleotides agree with TRBD1. V lost 1 base and J lost 8; bases outside the gene matches: 10. The CDR3 has 15 residues. Per germline, CDR1 LGHDT and CDR2 YNNKEL (reference sequence). CDR3 protein: CASSQVFGGGKGYTF. The CDR3, as DNA: TGTGCCAGCAGCCAAGTTTTTGGAGGGGGCAAAGGCTACACCTTC.

This clonotype is a singleton in its sample. This sequence joins TRBV24-1 and TRBJ2-2; 13 nucleotides agree with TRBD2. The CDR3 has 17 amino acids. Germline V gene lookup returns CDR1 KGHDR and CDR2 SFDVKD. V lost 4 bases and J lost 7; bases outside the gene matches: 8. CDR3 sequence: CATSDLTSGREYGELFF. The CDR3 bases are TGTGCCACCAGTGACCTTACTAGCGGGAGGGAGTACGGGGAGCTGTTTTTT.

Turning to this clonotype: It may be a read error: a sequence one base away is much more abundant. The rearrangement joins TRBV28 to TRBJ2-3, with TRBD2 matching 13 bases. This CDR3 has 16 amino acids. Looked up from germline, CDR1 is MDHEN and CDR2 is SYDVKM. For the CDR3, the DNA is TGTGCCAGTAGAAATAGGACTAGCGGGAGTGCAGATACGCGGTATTTT. Its protein is CASRNRTSGSADTRYF.

This clonotype was observed at least ten times. J is TRBJ2-3 and V is TRBV12-3 or TRBV12-4; D call uncertain. The CDR3 is 16 residues long. Trimming stripped 5 bases from V and 4 bases from J, with 19 bases between. DNA of the CDR3: TGTGCCAGCAGTCTCCGGGCTAGTCGAGGAGCAGATACGCAGTATTTT. It specifies CASSLRASRGADTQYF.

In its sample, this clonotype was seen a few times. In nucleotides, the CDR3 is TGTGCCAGCAGGGGTGGGACAGATAGCAATCAGCCCCAGCATTTT. This sequence encodes CASRGGTDSNQPQHF. The V call is TRBV6-1, the J call TRBJ1-5, with TRBD1 matching 7 bases. V lost 6 bases to trimming and J lost 0 bases; unmatched junction nucleotides: 5. CDR3 length: 15 residues. CDR1 is MNHNS, CDR2 SASEGT, per germline.

The chain joins TRBV5-6 to TRBJ2-1; 10 nucleotides match TRBD1. Losses at the gene ends were 2 bases for V and 8 bases for J; bases not matched to a gene: 7. Germline values: CDR1 SGHDT, CDR2 YYEEEE. This CDR3 is 15 amino acids long. The CDR3 here is CASSLPGQGSDEQFF. Written as DNA, the CDR3 is TGTGCCAGCAGCTTACCGGGACAGGGGTCCGATGAGCAGTTCTTC.

This clonotype showed up just a few times. The V call is TRBV6-1, the J call TRBJ2-1, with a possible D match to TRBD1 (6 bases). V lost 4 bases to trimming and J lost 4 bases, with 8 bases between them. Germline V gene data show CDR1 as MNHNS and CDR2 as SASEGT. The CDR3 runs 13 residues. The CDR3 nucleotides read TGTGCCAGCAGTGGGACAGTATACAATGAGCAGTTCTTC. This codes for CASSGTVYNEQFF.